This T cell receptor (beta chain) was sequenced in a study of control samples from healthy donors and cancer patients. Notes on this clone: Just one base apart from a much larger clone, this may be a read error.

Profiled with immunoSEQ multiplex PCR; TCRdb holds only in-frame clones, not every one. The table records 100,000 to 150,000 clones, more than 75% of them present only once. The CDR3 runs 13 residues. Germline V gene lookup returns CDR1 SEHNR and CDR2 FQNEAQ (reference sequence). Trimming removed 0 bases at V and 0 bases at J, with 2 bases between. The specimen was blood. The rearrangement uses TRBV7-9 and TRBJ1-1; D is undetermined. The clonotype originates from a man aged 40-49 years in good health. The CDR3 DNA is TGTGCCAGCAGCTTAGCCCTGAACACTGAAGCTTTCTTT. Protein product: CASSLALNTEAFF.